This T cell receptor (beta chain) was profiled in a study of cytomegalovirus exposure and HLA in healthy donors. General observations from the study: Association with HLA alleles at 0.05 false discovery rate was found for roughly 17,000 TCR beta sequences in a later analysis. Later work found most CMV-associated TCR beta chains apparently HLA-restricted. The likely origin of a cluster of highly shared sequence variants was a sequencing artifact. Investigators reported 164 TCR beta chains as tied to cytomegalovirus.

Per germline, CDR1 ENHRY and CDR2 SYGVKD. Trimming cost V 0 bases and J 8 bases, with 7 bases left between them. This CDR3 is 13 amino acids long. Primers for the PCR totalled 60 Vbeta and 13 Jbeta. Assay used: immunoSEQ multiplex PCR; TCRdb lists only in-frame clones, some missing. This table has under 150,000 clones, around 79% appearing once. About this clone itself: Its antigen is not identified.

The receptor's source is a man aged 18 to 30 in good health and CMV-seronegative. Source material: PBMCs. The V call is TRBV10-3, the J call TRBJ1-4; D remains ambiguous. The CDR3 reads CAISESKREKLFF. DNA of the CDR3: TGTGCCATCAGTGAGTCAAAGAGAGAAAAACTGTTTTTT.